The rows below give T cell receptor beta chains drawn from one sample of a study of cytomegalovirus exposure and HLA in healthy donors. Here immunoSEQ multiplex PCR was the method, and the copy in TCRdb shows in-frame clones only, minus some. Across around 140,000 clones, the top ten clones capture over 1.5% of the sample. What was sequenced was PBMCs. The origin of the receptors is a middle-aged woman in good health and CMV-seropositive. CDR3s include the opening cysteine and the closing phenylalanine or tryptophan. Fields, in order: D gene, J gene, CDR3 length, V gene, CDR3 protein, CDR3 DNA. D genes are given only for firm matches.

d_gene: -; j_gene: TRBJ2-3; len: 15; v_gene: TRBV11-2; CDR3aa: CASSSGVVGTDTQYF; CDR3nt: TGTGCCAGCAGCTCGGGGGTAGTAGGTACAGATACGCAGTATTTT
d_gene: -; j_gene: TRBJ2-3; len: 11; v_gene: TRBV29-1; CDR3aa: CSVELANTQYF; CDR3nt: TGCAGCGTTGAACTCGCGAATACGCAGTATTTT
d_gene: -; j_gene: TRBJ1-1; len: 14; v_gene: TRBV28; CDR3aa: CASRPVEVGTEAFF; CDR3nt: TGTGCCAGCCGCCCCGTGGAGGTTGGAACTGAAGCTTTCTTT
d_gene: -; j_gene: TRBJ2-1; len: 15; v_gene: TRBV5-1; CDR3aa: CASSLEAGSNNEQFF; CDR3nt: TGCGCCAGCAGCTTGGAAGCGGGTTCTAACAATGAGCAGTTCTTC
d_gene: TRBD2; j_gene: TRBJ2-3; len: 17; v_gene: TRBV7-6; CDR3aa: CASSLGQAGASTDTQYF; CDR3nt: TGTGCCAGCAGCTTAGGACAAGCGGGAGCAAGCACAGATACGCAGTATTTT
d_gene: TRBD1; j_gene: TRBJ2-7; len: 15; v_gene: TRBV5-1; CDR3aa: CASSPRTGGNIEQYF; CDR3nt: TGCGCCAGCAGCCCCCGGACAGGGGGGAATATCGAGCAGTACTTC
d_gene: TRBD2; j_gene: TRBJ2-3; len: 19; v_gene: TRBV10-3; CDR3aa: CAISERGSGSMRGTDTQYF; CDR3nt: TGTGCCATCAGTGAGCGAGGTAGCGGGAGTATGCGGGGCACAGATACGCAGTATTTT
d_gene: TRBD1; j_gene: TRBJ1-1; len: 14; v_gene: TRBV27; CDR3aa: CASSYGQGRTEAFF; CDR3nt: TGTGCCAGCAGTTACGGACAGGGACGCACTGAAGCTTTCTTT
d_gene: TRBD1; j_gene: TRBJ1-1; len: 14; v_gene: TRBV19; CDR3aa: CASSYTGAETEAFF; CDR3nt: TGTGCCAGTAGTTATACAGGGGCGGAAACTGAAGCTTTCTTT
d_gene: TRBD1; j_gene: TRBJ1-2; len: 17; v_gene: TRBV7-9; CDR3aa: CASSLNWDRPPGDGYTF; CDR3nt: TGTGCCAGCAGCTTAAACTGGGACAGGCCTCCAGGCGATGGCTACACCTTC
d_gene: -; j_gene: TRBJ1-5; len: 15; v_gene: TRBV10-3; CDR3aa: CAIGSNQDSNQPQHF; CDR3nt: TGTGCCATCGGATCTAATCAGGATAGCAATCAGCCCCAGCATTTT
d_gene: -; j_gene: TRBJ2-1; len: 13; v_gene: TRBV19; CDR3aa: CASSIVRDNEQFF; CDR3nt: TGTGCCAGTAGTATAGTGAGGGACAATGAGCAGTTCTTC
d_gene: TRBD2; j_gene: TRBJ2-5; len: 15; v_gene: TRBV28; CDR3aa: CASSALGGSIETQYF; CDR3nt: TGTGCCAGCAGTGCTTTGGGGGGGTCGATAGAGACCCAGTACTTC
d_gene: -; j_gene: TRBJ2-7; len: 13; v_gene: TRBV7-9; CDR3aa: CASSSSGSWEQYF; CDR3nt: TGTGCCAGCAGCTCATCCGGGTCCTGGGAGCAGTACTTC
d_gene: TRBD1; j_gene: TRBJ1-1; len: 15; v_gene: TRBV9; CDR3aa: CASSATTGVNTEAFF; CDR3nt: TGTGCCAGCAGCGCAACGACAGGGGTGAACACTGAAGCTTTCTTT
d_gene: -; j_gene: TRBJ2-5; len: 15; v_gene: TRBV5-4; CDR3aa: CASSLAQAGWETQYF; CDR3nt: TGTGCCAGCAGCTTGGCCCAGGCGGGGTGGGAGACCCAGTACTTC
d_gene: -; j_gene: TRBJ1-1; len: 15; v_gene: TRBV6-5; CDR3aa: CASSYAGTMNTEAFF; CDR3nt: TGTGCCAGCAGTTACGCAGGAACCATGAACACTGAAGCTTTCTTT
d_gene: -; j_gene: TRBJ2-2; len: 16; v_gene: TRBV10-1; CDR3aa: CASSESFNGGGGELFF; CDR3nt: TGCGCCAGCAGTGAGTCTTTTAACGGGGGTGGAGGGGAGCTGTTTTTT